This T cell receptor (beta chain) was documented in a study of blood T cell repertoires in COVID-19. At the level of the study: Samples of COVID-19 (acute and convalescent) were obtained from the United States, Italy and Spain. PBMCs, B-cell-depleted T cells, or T cells provided the cDNA or gDNA that made up the material.

The CDR3 is 14 residues long. Germline V gene data show CDR1 as SGHDT and CDR2 as YYEEEE. Trimming took 2 bases from V and 1 from J, leaving 9 bases between them. Study processing details: Scientists estimated how many nucleated cells there were by amplifying reference gene primers. Some clones are missing from TCRdb's copy, which holds only in-frame ones; the method was immunoSEQ multiplex PCR. V, J and clone size are those of that table, while D and trimming were read from the DNA. In the table there are around 100,000 clones, roughly 87% of which are singletons. The sequenced sample was peripheral blood. The clonotype comes from a man aged 25 to 45 in a cohort sampled during active COVID-19. J is TRBJ2-5 and V is TRBV5-6, with a tentative D call TRBD1 (6 bases). CDR3 loop: CASSFGTSQETQYF. For the CDR3, the DNA is TGTGCCAGCAGCTTCGGGACATCCCAAGAGACCCAGTACTTC.